This T cell receptor beta chain appears in the sequencing data of a study of T cells in women clearing cervical HPV infection. About the research overall: Case blood was drawn when the lesion was first found; control blood after infection became undetectable.

Cervical HPV DNA detected by MY09/MY11 PCR, typed by dot-blot. Comment on this clone: What it binds is unknown. With the read ending 3 residues before the CDR3 end, the germline J gene is used to fill in that end.

The length of the CDR3 is 17 residues. The V end was cut by 6 bases, the J end by 5 bases, with 25 bases between. CDR1 is SNHLY, CDR2 FYNNEI, per germline. Profiling relied on immunoSEQ multiplex PCR, and the TCRdb table lists in-frame clones only, not all of them. In total, the table holds roughly 22,000 clones. Points from the study as a whole: Richness plus V gene abundances separated cases from controls with AUC about 0.87. TRBV6-7 abundance was lower in cases than controls (around 0.1% versus 0.15%).

The V call is TRBV2, the J call TRBJ2-5, with D tentatively TRBD2 (8 bases). Input material: blood buffy coat. This TCR came from a woman between 18 and 75 years old with a cervical HPV16 infection that either progressed to CIN3+ or cleared (not recorded which). Here the CDR3 reads CASSGGLAGSRGETQYF. Partial CDR3 DNA: TGTGCCAGCAGCGGGGGGCTAGCGGGCTCCAGGGGGGAGACC.